The next 25 T cell receptor beta chains were all read from a single sample in a study of post-analysis software for immune sequencing data. Study-level results: Comparison of patients with controls showed about 5 TRBV segments more frequent in patients, TRBV5-6, TRBV5-1 and TRBV20-1 among them.

Incorporated into the TCR beta cDNA libraries were unique molecular identifiers, which served to reduce PCR and sequencing biases. Via MiXCR, TCRdb re-called the PCR reads, giving one row per CDR3 protein. The table records 750,000 to 950,000 distinct CDR3 sequences, about 53% of them present only once. These TCRs are of unknown antigen specificity. Material for sequencing was blood. Receptors originate from a girl between 10 and 17 years old with multiple sclerosis.

The sample holds a few counts of this clonotype. V is TRBV3-1 and J is TRBJ2-7; D assignment may be TRBD1 or TRBD2 (6 bases each). The CDR3 runs 15 residues. V was shortened by 2 bases and J by 1 base, with 12 bases between the two germline ends. Germline V gene data show CDR1 as LGHDT and CDR2 as YNNKEL (reference sequence). The CDR3, as DNA: TGTGCCAGCAGCCAAATGCGGGGACAATCCTACGAGCAGTACTTC. It encodes CASSQMRGQSYEQYF.

This clonotype was observed a few times. The chain couples TRBV2 to TRBJ2-3; 8 nucleotides align to TRBD1. This CDR3 is built from 16 residues. Germline trimming cut 7 bases from V and 4 bases from J; bases unmatched to any gene: 13. Germline CDR1 reads SNHLY; CDR2 reads FYNNEI. CDR3 coding DNA: TGTGCCAGCATATTCAGGACAGGGTCGTTTCCAGATACGCAGTATTTT. Encoded protein: CASIFRTGSFPDTQYF.

V gene TRBV15 combines with J gene TRBJ2-7; D may be TRBD1 (5 bases). CDR3 size: 13 residues. V dropped 4 bases and J dropped 4 bases, with 11 bases sitting between them. Per the germline V gene, CDR1 is LNHNV and CDR2 is YYDKDF (reference sequence). The CDR3, as DNA: TGTGCCACCAGCACCCCCCAGGGTTACGAGCAGTACTTC. Translation: CATSTPQGYEQYF.

DNA for the CDR3: TGTGCCAGCAGCCAAACTAGCGGGGGAGTTGTTGAGCAGTTCTTC. The encoded protein is CASSQTSGGVVEQFF. J is TRBJ2-1 and V is TRBV7-3; TRBD2 agrees at 11 bases. CDR1 SGHTA and CDR2 FQGTGA come from the germline V gene. The CDR3 is made up of 15 amino acids. With 5 bases clipped from V and 9 bases from J, the junction kept 9 bases outside the gene matches. Drawing the rest from reference TRBV7-3 and TRBJ2-1, the complete variable domain is GAGVSQTPSNKVTEKGKYVELRCDPISGHTALYWYRQSLGQGPEFLIYFQGTGAADDSGLPNDRFFAVRPEGSVSTLKIQRTERGDSAVYLCASSQTSGGVVEQFFGPGTRLTVL.

The rearrangement links TRBV12-3 or TRBV12-4 to TRBJ1-1; D is undetermined. The CDR3 sequence is 14 residues long. V was pared by 6 bases and J by 5 bases, with 16 bases between. The CDR3 is CASRYGHPGTEAFF. The CDR3 DNA reads TGTGCCAGCAGATACGGGCACCCTGGGACTGAAGCTTTCTTT.

The rearrangement joins TRBV6-1 to TRBJ2-1; D unclear. Germline V gene sequence: CDR1 MNHNS, CDR2 SASEGT. The CDR3 contains 14 residues. V was pared by 6 bases and J by 9 bases, with 18 bases between. As DNA, the CDR3 is TGTGCCAGCAGCGTAGTTGCGCAGTGGGGTGAGCAGTTCTTC. Its translation is CASSVVAQWGEQFF.

This clonotype was detected once. The chain employs TRBV7-8 and TRBJ2-1, with TRBD2 as a possible D gene (6 bases). Germline-derived CDR1 and CDR2 are SGHVS and FQNEAQ. Trimming took 3 bases from V and 8 from J, leaving 17 bases between them. The CDR3 covers 15 residues. This CDR3 reads CASSLTQLASHEQFF. The CDR3 DNA sequence: TGTGCCAGCAGCTTGACCCAACTAGCTTCCCATGAGCAGTTCTTC.

This clonotype was counted between two and nine times. The chain employs TRBV29-1 and TRBJ2-7, with a possible D match to TRBD2 (5 bases). Germline loops: CDR1 SQVTM, CDR2 ANQGSEA. Trimming cost V 1 base and J 1 base, with 8 bases left between them. CDR3 size: 13 residues. CDR3 coding DNA: TGCAGCGTTGAAGTAGGGAGTTCCTACGAGCAGTACTTC. The encoded protein is CSVEVGSSYEQYF.

The rearrangement links TRBV7-9 to TRBJ2-7; TRBD1 matches at 8 bases. The CDR3 has 16 residues. V lost 1 base and J lost 1; bases outside the gene matches: 6. Germline lookup yields CDR1 SEHNR and CDR2 FQNEAQ (reference sequence). The CDR3 DNA follows: TGTGCCAGCAGCTTAGGACAGGGGATAGGGTCCTACGAGCAGTACTTC. This codes for CASSLGQGIGSYEQYF.

V gene TRBV9 combines with J gene TRBJ2-5; the D gene is possibly TRBD2 (6 bases). Looked up from germline, CDR1 is SGDLS and CDR2 is YYNGEE. V dropped 0 bases and J dropped 1 base, with 13 bases sitting between them. This CDR3 is built from 16 residues. CDR3 residues: CASSVGRGLGQETQYF. The CDR3 DNA reads as TGTGCCAGCAGCGTAGGGAGGGGTTTAGGCCAAGAGACCCAGTACTTC.

The chain couples TRBV20-1 to TRBJ2-7; D is uncertain. Trimming removed 0 bases at V and 5 bases at J, with 11 bases between. The CDR3 covers 13 residues. Germline CDR1 reads DFQATT; CDR2 reads SNEGSKA (reference sequence). The CDR3 DNA reads TGCAGTGCTAGAGATGTACAACTCCACGAGCAGTACTTC. Protein product: CSARDVQLHEQYF.

The chain employs TRBV12-3 or TRBV12-4 and TRBJ2-1, with D perhaps matching TRBD2 (5 bases). Trimming removed 3 bases at V and 7 bases at J, with 16 bases between. This CDR3 comprises 15 residues. The CDR3 DNA sequence: TGTGCCAGCAGTTTTATCGGCCGCGGGCGGAATGAGCAGTTCTTC. Its protein product is CASSFIGRGRNEQFF.

The chain has TRBV5-1 and TRBJ1-2; 8 positions match TRBD1. The germline V gene encodes CDR1 SGHRS and CDR2 YFSETQ. The V gene end was trimmed by 5 bases and the J gene end by 3 bases; junction bases not matched to a gene: 12. This CDR3 contains 16 residues. CDR3 in DNA: TGCGCCAGCAGACCACCGGAAGGACAGGGACACTATGGCTACACCTTC. It encodes CASRPPEGQGHYGYTF.

This clonotype was found a few times. The chain couples TRBV6-6 to TRBJ2-5; D remains ambiguous. The length of the CDR3 is 13 residues. V lost 5 bases and J lost 2, with 9 bases in between. Germline V gene lookup returns CDR1 MNHNY and CDR2 SVGAGI (reference sequence). The CDR3 protein is CASSPQVQETQYF. The CDR3 DNA reads as TGTGCCAGCAGTCCTCAGGTTCAAGAGACCCAGTACTTC.

This clonotype was detected a few times. The chain carries TRBV10-3 and TRBJ2-7; D not certain. In germline, CDR1 is ENHRY, CDR2 SYGVKD. The CDR3 covers 14 residues. V gave up 6 bases and J gave up 5 bases, with 17 bases separating them. CDR3 region: CAIRFSDLYHEQYF. In DNA, the CDR3 is TGTGCCATCAGGTTTTCCGACTTGTACCACGAGCAGTACTTC.

The CDR3 reads CSASSLAGQAYNEQFF. The CDR3 DNA follows: TGCAGTGCTAGCTCCTTAGCGGGGCAAGCCTACAATGAGCAGTTCTTC. This chain links TRBV20-1 with TRBJ2-1; 8 nucleotides align to TRBD2. The length of the CDR3 is 16 residues. V gave up 3 bases and J gave up 2 bases; unmatched junction bases: 9. Germline-derived CDR1 and CDR2 are DFQATT and SNEGSKA (reference sequence).

This clonotype appeared a few times. The chain recombines TRBV29-1 with TRBJ1-1, with D unclear. Trimming left V 3 bases short and J 1 base short, with 12 bases between. This CDR3 has 14 amino acids. Germline loops: CDR1 SQVTM, CDR2 ANQGSEA. The CDR3 reads CSVETGRGNTEAFF. The DNA of the CDR3 is TGCAGCGTTGAGACCGGACGGGGGAACACTGAAGCTTTCTTT.

The chain has TRBV6-2 or TRBV6-3 and TRBJ2-1; 12 bases map to TRBD2. The V gene's germline CDR1 is MNHEY and CDR2 SVGEGT. This CDR3 is built from 21 residues. J lost 1 base, V lost 6 bases, and 19 bases had no gene match. The CDR3 loop is CASSAHGLAGHTTRSYNEQFF. The CDR3 region has the DNA TGTGCCAGCAGCGCCCATGGACTAGCGGGGCACACGACCCGGTCCTACAATGAGCAGTTCTTC.

The chain combines TRBV15 with TRBJ1-1; D is uncertain. V lost 1 base and J lost 2, with 8 bases in between. The length of the CDR3 is 14 residues. In germline, CDR1 is LNHNV, CDR2 YYDKDF (reference sequence). The CDR3 DNA reads TGTGCCACCAGCAGAGCGAAGGGCAACACTGAAGCTTTCTTT. It specifies CATSRAKGNTEAFF.

The V gene is TRBV12-3 or TRBV12-4, the J gene TRBJ1-1; tentatively, D is TRBD1 (5 bases). The CDR3 runs 13 residues. V lost 8 bases and J 0 bases, leaving 10 bases between the germline ends. The CDR3 coding sequence is TGTGCCAGCGCAACAGGAGTGAACACTGAAGCTTTCTTT. Translation gives CASATGVNTEAFF.

The chain is built from TRBV29-1 and TRBJ1-1; D is uncertain. CDR3 length: 13 amino acids. Germline V lookup: CDR1 SQVTM, CDR2 ANQGSEA. V was pared by 2 bases and J by 5 bases, with 12 bases between. This CDR3 reads CSVERGLRTEAFF. CDR3 sequence (DNA): TGCAGCGTTGAACGCGGGCTAAGGACTGAAGCTTTCTTT. The complete variable domain, with remaining parts taken from reference TRBV29-1 and TRBJ1-1, reads SAVISQKPSRDICQRGTSLTIQCQVDSQVTMMFWYRQQPGQSLTLIATANQGSEATYESGFVIDKFPISRPNLTFSTLTVSNMSPEDSSIYLCSVERGLRTEAFFGQGTRLTVV.

The rearrangement links TRBV6-5 to TRBJ2-7; tentatively, D is TRBD1 (5 bases). V was shortened by 3 bases and J by 0 bases, with 9 bases between the two germline ends. Looked up from germline, CDR1 is MNHEY and CDR2 is SVGAGI. The CDR3 covers 14 residues. Here the CDR3 DNA reads TGTGCCAGCAGTTATGACAGCCACTCCTACGAGCAGTACTTC. This sequence encodes CASSYDSHSYEQYF.

The rearrangement joins TRBV24-1 to TRBJ2-7; 8 bases line up with TRBD2. The last part of the DNA fits TRBJ2-5 better; the J call may be wrong. This CDR3 spans 17 amino acids. Germline lookup yields CDR1 KGHDR and CDR2 SFDVKD. CDR3 coding DNA: TGTGCCACCAGCGATCCCAGCGGGAGAGATATGTGGGAGACCCAGTACTTC. Protein product: CATSDPSGRDMWETQYF.

The chain uses TRBV25-1 and TRBJ2-5; 8 bases agree with TRBD1. Trimming took 3 bases from V and 1 from J; bases not matched to a gene: 4. The CDR3 is 15 amino acids. Germline CDR1 is MGHDK and CDR2 is SYGVNS. CDR3 sequence (DNA): TGTGCCAGCAGTGACAGGGGGCGGCTCCAAGAGACCCAGTACTTC. Its translation is CASSDRGRLQETQYF.

The chain has TRBV12-5 and TRBJ1-4, with 9 bases aligning to TRBD1. Unmatched junction bases numbered 8, after V lost 2 bases and J lost 7 bases. The CDR3 is 16 residues long. The V gene's germline CDR1 is LGHNT and CDR2 FRNRAP. CDR3 protein: CASGLTHRGRAEKLFF. The CDR3 nucleotides read TGTGCTAGTGGTTTGACCCACAGGGGGCGCGCTGAAAAACTGTTTTTT.